This entry concerns a single T cell receptor (beta chain). As yet, its antigen is unknown. This specimen comes from a study of T-cell reconstitution after alpha-beta-depleted transplantation in children. Study-level findings and limits: Some patients' high day-60 TCRbeta diversity was attributed to recipient cells surviving conditioning. Alpha-beta T cells present about two months after transplant were reported to originate from several hundred expanded graft clones. T-cell counts and diversity at one year following transplant were attributed mainly to newly produced T cells.

During its preparation, the TCRbeta library received unique molecular identifiers. Via MiXCR, TCRdb re-called the PCR reads, giving one row per CDR3 protein. Of 40,000 to 60,000 distinct CDR3 sequences in the sample, around 9.2% are singletons; the top ten hold 27%. The TCR comes from a male patient between 2 and 10 years old who had a stem cell transplant for chronic granulomatous disease, so the T cells may come from the graft donor. Specimen: PBMCs, mostly from graft donor cells, collected 60 days after TCRalphabeta/CD19-depleted stem cell transplant.

CDR3 nucleotides: TGCAGTGCTAGAGGTCTAAGGCTAGCGGAGAATGACGAGCAGTACTTC. As protein: CSARGLRLAENDEQYF. The chain is built from TRBV20-1 and TRBJ2-7, with TRBD2 identical over 7 bases. Germline V gives CDR1 DFQATT, CDR2 SNEGSKA (reference sequence). V trimming: 1 base; J trimming: 5 bases; junction bases outside the gene matches: 14. The CDR3 extends over 16 amino acids.